This TCR beta chain derives from a study of T-cell memory formation after mild COVID-19. Germline V CDR1 and CDR2: SEHNR, FQNEAQ (reference sequence). Trimming removed 1 base at V and 5 bases at J, with 5 bases between. The CDR3 is 12 residues long. MiXCR was run by TCRdb on the 5' RACE reads, yielding one entry per CDR3 protein. The sample yields roughly 200,000 distinct CDR3 sequences, around 21% seen once. This clonotype was seen just once. The source is an adult woman who had mild COVID-19 (a few samples of this study predate the infection). Cell type and time point are not known. The chain carries TRBV7-9 and TRBJ1-2; D not certain. The sample comprised PBMCs or a T cell subset sorted from them (not recorded which). CDR3 protein: CASSLGPYGYTF. CDR3 bases: TGTGCCAGCAGCTTAGGACCATATGGCTACACCTTC.